The 2 T cell receptor beta chains below come from one sample, sequenced in a study of T-cell memory formation after mild COVID-19. TCRdb fed the 5' RACE reads into MiXCR, producing one record per CDR3 protein. The sample lists tens of thousands of distinct CDR3 sequences; 7.3% were seen once. The sequenced sample was PBMCs or a T cell subset sorted from them (not recorded which). All receptors derive from a man aged 18-30 years who had mild COVID-19 (a few samples of this study predate the infection). Cell type and time point are not known.

This clonotype showed up just a few times. The chain couples TRBV5-4 to TRBJ1-2; 9 nucleotides align to TRBD1. Germline V gene lookup returns CDR1 SGHNT and CDR2 YYREEE (reference sequence). The CDR3 sequence is 16 residues long. The junction had 9 bases not matched to a gene; V was cut back by 4 bases and J by 2 bases. CDR3 sequence reads: CASSTPRDRANYGYTF. The CDR3 nucleotides read TGTGCCAGCAGCACGCCCCGGGACAGGGCCAACTATGGCTACACCTTC.

The table lists this clonotype with a few counts. This sequence joins TRBV7-8 and TRBJ2-5; 10 nucleotides match TRBD1. Losses at the gene ends were 5 bases for V and 4 bases for J; bases not matched to a gene: 10. The CDR3 contains 16 residues. Germline CDR1 and CDR2: SGHVS and FQNEAQ. The CDR3 is CASSQRQGAAPETQYF. Written as DNA, the CDR3 is TGTGCCAGCAGCCAAAGACAGGGGGCGGCTCCAGAGACCCAGTACTTC. Full variable domain (missing parts from reference TRBV7-8 and TRBJ2-5): GAGVSQSPRYKVAKRGQDVALRCDPISGHVSLFWYQQALGQGPEFLTYFQNEAQLDKSGLPSDRFFAERPEGSVSTLKIQRTQQEDSAVYLCASSQRQGAAPETQYFGPGTRLLVL.